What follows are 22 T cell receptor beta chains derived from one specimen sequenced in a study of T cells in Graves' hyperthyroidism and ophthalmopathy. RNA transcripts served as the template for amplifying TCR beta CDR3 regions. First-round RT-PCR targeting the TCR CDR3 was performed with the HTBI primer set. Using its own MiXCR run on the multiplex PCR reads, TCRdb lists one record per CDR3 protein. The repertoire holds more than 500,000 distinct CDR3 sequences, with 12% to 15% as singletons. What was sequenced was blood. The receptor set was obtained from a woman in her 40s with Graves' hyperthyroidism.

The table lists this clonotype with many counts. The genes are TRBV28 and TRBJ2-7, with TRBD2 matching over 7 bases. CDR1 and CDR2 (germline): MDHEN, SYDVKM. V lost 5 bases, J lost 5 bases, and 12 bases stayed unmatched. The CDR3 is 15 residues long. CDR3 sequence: CASSPAGLEFHEQYF. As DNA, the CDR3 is TGTGCCAGCAGTCCAGCGGGGCTGGAATTCCACGAGCAGTACTTC. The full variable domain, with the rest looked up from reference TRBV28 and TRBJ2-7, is DVKVTQSSRYLVKRTGEKVFLECVQDMDHENMFWYRQDPGLGLRLIYFSYDVKMKEKGDIPEGYSVSREKKERFSLILESASTNQTSMYLCASSPAGLEFHEQYFGPGTRLTVT.

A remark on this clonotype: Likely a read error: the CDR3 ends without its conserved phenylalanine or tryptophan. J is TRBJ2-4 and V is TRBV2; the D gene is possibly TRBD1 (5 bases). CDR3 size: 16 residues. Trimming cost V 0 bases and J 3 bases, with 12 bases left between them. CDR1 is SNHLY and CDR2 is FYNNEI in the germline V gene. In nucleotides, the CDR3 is TGTGCCAGCAGTGAAGCGCCTGGGGCTGACAAAAACATTCAGTACTCC. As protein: CASSEAPGADKNIQYS.

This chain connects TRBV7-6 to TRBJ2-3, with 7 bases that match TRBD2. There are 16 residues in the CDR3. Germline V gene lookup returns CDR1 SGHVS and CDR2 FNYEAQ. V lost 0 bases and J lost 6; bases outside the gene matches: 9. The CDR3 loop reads CASSLAGGGPWDTQYF. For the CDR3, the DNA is TGTGCCAGCAGCTTAGCCGGGGGAGGGCCGTGGGATACGCAGTATTTT. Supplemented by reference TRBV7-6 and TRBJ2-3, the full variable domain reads GAGVSQSPRYKVTKRGQDVALRCDPISGHVSLYWYRQALGQGPEFLTYFNYEAQQDKSGLPNDRFSAERPEGSISTLTIQRTEQRDSAMYRCASSLAGGGPWDTQYFGPGTRLTVL.

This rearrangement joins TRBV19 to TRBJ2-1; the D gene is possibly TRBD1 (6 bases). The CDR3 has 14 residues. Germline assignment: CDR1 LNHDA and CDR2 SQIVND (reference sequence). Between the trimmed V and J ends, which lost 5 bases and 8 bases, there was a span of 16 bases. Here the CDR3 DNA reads TGTGCCAGTAGTTTACGGCCCAGGGGACATGAGCAGTTCTTC. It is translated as CASSLRPRGHEQFF.

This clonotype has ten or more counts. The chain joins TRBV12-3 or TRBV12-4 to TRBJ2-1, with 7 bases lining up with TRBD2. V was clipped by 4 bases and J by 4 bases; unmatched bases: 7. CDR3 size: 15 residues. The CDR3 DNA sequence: TGTGCCAGCAGTTCGGTGGCTAGCGGATACAATGAGCAGTTCTTC. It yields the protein CASSSVASGYNEQFF.

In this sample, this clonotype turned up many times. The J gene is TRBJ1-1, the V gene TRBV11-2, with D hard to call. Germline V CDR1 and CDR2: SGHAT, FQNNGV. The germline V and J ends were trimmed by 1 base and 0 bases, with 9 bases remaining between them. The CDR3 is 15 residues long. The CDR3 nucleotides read TGTGCCAGCAGCTTAGGGGGAATAATGAACACTGAAGCTTTCTTT. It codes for CASSLGGIMNTEAFF. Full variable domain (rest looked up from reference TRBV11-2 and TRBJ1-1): EAGVAQSPRYKIIEKRQSVAFWCNPISGHATLYWYQQILGQGPKLLIQFQNNGVVDDSQLPKDRFSAERLKGVDSTLKIQPAKLEDSAVYLCASSLGGIMNTEAFFGQGTRLTVV.

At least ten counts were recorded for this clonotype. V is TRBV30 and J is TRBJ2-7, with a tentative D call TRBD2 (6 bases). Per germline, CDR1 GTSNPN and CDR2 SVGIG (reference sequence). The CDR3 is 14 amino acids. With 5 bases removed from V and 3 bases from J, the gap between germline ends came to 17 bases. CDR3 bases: TGTGCCTGGCGCGGGACTCCCGGAATCTACGAGCAGTACTTC. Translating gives CAWRGTPGIYEQYF.

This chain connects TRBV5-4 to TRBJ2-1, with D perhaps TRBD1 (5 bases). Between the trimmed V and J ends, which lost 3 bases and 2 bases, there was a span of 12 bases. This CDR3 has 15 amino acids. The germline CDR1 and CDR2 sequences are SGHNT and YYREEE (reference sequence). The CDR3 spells CASSYDSLTYNEQFF. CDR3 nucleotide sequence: TGTGCCAGCAGCTACGACAGCCTCACCTACAATGAGCAGTTCTTC.

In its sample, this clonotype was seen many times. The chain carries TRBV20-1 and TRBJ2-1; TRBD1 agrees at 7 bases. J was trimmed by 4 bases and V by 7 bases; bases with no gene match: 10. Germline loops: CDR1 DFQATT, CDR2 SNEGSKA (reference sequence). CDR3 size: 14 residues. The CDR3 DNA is TGCAGTGTTCGCCAGCCGGGACAGTACAATGAGCAGTTCTTC. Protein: CSVRQPGQYNEQFF.

The CDR3 DNA sequence: TGTGCCAGCAGTCCCCAAAGGGGGGCCGGAGAGACCCAGTACTTC. Translation gives CASSPQRGAGETQYF. The chain carries TRBV28 and TRBJ2-5; perhaps D is TRBD1 or TRBD2 (6 bases each). The length of the CDR3 is 15 residues. Germline loops: CDR1 MDHEN, CDR2 SYDVKM. V was cut by 5 bases and J by 4 bases, with 17 bases left in between.

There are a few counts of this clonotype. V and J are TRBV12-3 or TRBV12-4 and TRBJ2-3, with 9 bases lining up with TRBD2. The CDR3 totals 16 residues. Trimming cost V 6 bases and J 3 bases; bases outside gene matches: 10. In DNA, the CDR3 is TGTGCCAGCAGGCGGGGGGGCCCGCCCTCGACAGATACGCAGTATTTT. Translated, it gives CASRRGGPPSTDTQYF.

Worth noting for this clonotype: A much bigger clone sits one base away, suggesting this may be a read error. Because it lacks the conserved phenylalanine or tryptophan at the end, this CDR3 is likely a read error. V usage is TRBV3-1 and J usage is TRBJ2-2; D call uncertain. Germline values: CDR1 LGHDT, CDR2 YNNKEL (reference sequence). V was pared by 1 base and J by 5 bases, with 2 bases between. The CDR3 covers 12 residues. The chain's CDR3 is CASSQVTGELFL. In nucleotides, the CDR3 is TGTGCCAGCAGCCAAGTGACCGGGGAGCTGTTTTTA.

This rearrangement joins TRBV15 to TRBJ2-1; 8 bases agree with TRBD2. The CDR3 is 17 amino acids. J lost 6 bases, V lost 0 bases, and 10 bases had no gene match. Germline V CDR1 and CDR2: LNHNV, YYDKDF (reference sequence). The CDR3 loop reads CATSRDLSPTSVNEQFF. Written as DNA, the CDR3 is TGTGCCACCAGCAGAGATTTGTCCCCGACTAGCGTCAATGAGCAGTTCTTC.

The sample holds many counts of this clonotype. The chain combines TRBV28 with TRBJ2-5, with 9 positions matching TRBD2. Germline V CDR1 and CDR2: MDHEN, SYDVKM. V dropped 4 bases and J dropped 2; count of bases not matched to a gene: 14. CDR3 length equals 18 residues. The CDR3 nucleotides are TGTGCCAGCAGTTCTGCGGGGGGGGAACGGCCCCGACAAGAGACCCAGTACTTC. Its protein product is CASSSAGGERPRQETQYF.

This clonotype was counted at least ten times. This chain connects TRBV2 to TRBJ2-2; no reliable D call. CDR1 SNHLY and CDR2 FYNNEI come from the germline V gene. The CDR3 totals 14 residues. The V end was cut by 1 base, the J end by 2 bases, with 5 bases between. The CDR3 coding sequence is TGTGCCAGCAGTGAAGGACTTAACACCGGGGAGCTGTTTTTT. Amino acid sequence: CASSEGLNTGELFF.

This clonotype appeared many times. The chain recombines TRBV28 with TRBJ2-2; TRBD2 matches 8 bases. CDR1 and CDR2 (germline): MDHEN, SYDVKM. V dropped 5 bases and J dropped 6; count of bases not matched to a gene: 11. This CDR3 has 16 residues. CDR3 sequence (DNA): TGTGCCAGCAGTAATACAGCTAGCGGGTGGTCCGGGGAGCTGTTTTTT. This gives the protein CASSNTASGWSGELFF.

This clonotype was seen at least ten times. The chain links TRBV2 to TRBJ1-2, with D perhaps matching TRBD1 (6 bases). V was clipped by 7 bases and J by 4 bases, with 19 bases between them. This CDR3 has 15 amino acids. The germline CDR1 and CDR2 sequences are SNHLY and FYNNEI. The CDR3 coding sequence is TGTGCCAGCACCTCCGAGGGGGGGGGGTCCTATGGCTACACCTTC. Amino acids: CASTSEGGGSYGYTF.

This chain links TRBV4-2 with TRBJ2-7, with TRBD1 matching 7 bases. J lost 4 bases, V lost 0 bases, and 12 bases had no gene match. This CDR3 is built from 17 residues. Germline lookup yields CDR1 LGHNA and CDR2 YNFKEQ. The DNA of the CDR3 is TGTGCCAGCAGCCAAGAGGTGGGGGCAGGGGGAATGTACGAGCAGTACTTC. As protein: CASSQEVGAGGMYEQYF.

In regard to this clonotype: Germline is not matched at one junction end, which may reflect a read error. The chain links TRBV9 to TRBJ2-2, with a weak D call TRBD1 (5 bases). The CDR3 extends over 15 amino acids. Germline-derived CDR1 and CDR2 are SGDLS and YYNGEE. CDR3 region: CACSVTQGSTGELFF. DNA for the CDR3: TGTGCCTGCAGCGTGACCCAGGGATCCACCGGGGAGCTGTTTTTT. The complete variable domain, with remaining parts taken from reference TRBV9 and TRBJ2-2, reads DSGVTQTPKHLITATGQRVTLRCSPRSGDLSVYWYQQSLDQGLQFLIQYYNGEERAKGNILERFSAQQFPDLHSELNLSSLELGDSALYFCACSVTQGSTGELFFGEGSRLTVL.

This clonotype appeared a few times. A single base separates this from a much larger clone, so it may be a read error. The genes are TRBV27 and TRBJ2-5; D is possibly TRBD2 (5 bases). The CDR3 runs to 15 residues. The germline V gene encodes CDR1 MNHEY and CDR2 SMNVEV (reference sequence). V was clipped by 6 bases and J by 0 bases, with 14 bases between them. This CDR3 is CASSPLEADQETQYF. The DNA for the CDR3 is TGTGCCAGCAGCCCCTTGGAAGCGGACCAAGAGACCCAGTACTTC.

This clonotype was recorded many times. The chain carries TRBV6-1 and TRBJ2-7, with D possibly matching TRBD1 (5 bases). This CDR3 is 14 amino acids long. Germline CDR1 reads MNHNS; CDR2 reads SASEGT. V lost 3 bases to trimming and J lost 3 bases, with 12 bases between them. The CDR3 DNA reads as TGTGCCAGCAGTGAGGTAGGGGTCGACTACGAGCAGTACTTC. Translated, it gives CASSEVGVDYEQYF.

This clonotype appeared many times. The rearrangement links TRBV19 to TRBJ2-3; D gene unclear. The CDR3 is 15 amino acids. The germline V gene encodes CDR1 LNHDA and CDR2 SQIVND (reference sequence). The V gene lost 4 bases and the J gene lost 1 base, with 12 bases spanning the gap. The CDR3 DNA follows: TGTGCCAGTAGTAACCGACCGATGGGCACAGATACGCAGTATTTT. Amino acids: CASSNRPMGTDTQYF.